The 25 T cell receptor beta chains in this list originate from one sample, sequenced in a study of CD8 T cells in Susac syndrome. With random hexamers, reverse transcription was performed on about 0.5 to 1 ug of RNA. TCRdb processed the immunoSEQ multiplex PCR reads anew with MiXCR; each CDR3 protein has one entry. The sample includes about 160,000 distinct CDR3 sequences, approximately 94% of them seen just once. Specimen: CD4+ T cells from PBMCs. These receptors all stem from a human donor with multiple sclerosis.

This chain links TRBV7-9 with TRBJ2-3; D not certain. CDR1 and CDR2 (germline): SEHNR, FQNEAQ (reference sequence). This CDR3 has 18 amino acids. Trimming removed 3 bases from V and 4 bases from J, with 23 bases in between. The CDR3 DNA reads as TGTGCCAGCAGCTTCCTTAGAAAAATCCTGGGTGCCCCAGATACGCAGTATTTT. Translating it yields CASSFLRKILGAPDTQYF. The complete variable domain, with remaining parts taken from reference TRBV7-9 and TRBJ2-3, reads DTGVSQNPRHKITKRGQNVTFRCDPISEHNRLYWYRQTLGQGPEFLTYFQNEAQLEKSRLLSDRFSAERPKGSFSTLEIQRTEQGDSAMYLCASSFLRKILGAPDTQYFGPGTRLTVL.

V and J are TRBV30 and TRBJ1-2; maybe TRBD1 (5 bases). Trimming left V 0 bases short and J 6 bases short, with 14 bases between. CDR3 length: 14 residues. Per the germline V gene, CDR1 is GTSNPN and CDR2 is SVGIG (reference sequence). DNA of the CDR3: TGTGCCTGGAGTGTAAGAGACGGACAAAATGGCTACACCTTC. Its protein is CAWSVRDGQNGYTF.

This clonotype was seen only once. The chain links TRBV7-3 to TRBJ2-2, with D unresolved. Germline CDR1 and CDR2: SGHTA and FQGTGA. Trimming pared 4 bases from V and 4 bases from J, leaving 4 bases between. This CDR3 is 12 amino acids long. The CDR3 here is CASSSATGELFF. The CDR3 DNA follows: TGTGCCAGCAGCTCCGCCACCGGGGAGCTGTTTTTT.

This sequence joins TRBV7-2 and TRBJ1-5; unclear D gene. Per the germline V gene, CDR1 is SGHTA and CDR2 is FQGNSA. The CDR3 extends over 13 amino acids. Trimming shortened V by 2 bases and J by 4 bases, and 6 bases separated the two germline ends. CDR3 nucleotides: TGTGCCAGCAGCTTATGGAGGAATCAGCCCCAGCATTTT. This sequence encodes CASSLWRNQPQHF.

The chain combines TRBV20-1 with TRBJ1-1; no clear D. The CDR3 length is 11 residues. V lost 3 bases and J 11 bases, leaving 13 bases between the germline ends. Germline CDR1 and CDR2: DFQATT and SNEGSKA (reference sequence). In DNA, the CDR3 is TGCAGTGCTAGGGACTCTCCGGGGGCTTTCTTT. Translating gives CSARDSPGAFF.

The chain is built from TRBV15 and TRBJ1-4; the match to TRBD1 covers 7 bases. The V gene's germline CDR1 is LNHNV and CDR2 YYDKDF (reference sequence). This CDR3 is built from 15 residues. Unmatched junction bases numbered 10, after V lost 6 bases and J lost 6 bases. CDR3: CATRTHRGFDEKLFF. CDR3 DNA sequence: TGTGCCACCAGAACCCACAGGGGATTCGATGAAAAACTGTTTTTT.

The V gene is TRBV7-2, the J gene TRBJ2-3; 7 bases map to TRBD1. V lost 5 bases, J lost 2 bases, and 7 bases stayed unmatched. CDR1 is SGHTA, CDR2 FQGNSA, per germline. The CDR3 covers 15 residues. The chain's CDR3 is CASSRDSKFTDTQYF. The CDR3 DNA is TGTGCCAGCAGCCGGGACAGCAAATTCACAGATACGCAGTATTTT.

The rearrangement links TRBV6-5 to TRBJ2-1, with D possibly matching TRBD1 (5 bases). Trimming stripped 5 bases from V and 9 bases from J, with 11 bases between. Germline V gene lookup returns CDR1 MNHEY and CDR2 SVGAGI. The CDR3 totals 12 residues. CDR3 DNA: TGTGCCAGCAGTGAACTTAGGGGTGAGCAGTTCTTC. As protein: CASSELRGEQFF.

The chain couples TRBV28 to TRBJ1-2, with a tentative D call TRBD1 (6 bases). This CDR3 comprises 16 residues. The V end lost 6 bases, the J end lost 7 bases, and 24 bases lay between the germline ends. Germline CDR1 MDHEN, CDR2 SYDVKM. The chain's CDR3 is CASSSVPGQRGSGYTF. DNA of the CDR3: TGTGCCAGCAGCTCTGTCCCCGGACAGAGGGGTAGTGGCTACACCTTC.

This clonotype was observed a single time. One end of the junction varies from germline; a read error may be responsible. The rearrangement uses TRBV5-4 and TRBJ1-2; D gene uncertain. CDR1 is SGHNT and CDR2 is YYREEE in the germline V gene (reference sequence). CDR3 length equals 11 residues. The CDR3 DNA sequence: TGTGCCAGCAGCTTGGCAGGACTTCATTCATTC. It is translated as CASSLAGLHSF.

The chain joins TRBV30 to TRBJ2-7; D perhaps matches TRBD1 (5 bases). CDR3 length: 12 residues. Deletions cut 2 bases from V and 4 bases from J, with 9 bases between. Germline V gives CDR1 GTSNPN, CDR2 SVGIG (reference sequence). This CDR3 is CAWSTYRYEQYF. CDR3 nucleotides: TGTGCCTGGAGTACATACAGGTACGAGCAGTACTTC.

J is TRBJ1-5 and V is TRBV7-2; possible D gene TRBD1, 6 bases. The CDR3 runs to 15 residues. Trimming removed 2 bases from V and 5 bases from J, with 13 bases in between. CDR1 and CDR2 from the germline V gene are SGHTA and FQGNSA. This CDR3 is CASSLFGGSDQPQHF. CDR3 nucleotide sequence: TGTGCCAGCAGCTTATTTGGGGGCTCGGATCAGCCCCAGCATTTT.

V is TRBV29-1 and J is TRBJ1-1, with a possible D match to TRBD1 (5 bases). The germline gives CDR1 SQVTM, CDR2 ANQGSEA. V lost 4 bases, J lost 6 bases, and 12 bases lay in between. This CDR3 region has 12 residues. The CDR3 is CSVGSGEAEAFF. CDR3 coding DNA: TGCAGCGTTGGGTCGGGGGAAGCTGAAGCTTTCTTT.

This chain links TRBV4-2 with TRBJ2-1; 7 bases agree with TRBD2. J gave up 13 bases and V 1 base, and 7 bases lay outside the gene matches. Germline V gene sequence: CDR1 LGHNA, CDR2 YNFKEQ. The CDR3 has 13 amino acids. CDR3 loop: CASSQVVGRPQFF. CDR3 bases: TGTGCCAGCAGCCAAGTGGTCGGGAGGCCCCAGTTCTTC.

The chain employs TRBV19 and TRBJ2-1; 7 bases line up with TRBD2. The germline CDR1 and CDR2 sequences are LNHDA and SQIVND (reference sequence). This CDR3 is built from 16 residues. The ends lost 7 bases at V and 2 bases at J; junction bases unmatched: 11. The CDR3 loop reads CASTESGTPTYNEQFF. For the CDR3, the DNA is TGTGCCAGTACCGAAAGCGGGACTCCGACCTACAATGAGCAGTTCTTC. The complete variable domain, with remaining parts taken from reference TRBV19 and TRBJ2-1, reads DGGITQSPKYLFRKEGQNVTLSCEQNLNHDAMYWYRQDPGQGLRLIYYSQIVNDFQKGDIAEGYSVSREKKESFPLTVTSAQKNPTAFYLCASTESGTPTYNEQFFGPGTRLTVL.

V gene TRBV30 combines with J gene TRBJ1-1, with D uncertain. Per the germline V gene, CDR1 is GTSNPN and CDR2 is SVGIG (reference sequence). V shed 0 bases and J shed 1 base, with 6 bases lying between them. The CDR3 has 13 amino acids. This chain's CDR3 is CAWSVWENTEAFF. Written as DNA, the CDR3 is TGTGCCTGGAGTGTATGGGAGAACACTGAAGCTTTCTTT.

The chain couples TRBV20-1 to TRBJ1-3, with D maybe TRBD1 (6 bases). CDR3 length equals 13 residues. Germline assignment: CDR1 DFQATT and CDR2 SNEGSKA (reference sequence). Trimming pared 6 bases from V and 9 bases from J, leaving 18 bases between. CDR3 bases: TGCAGTGCGCCGATGACAGGTCGTGGCACCATATATTTT. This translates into CSAPMTGRGTIYF.

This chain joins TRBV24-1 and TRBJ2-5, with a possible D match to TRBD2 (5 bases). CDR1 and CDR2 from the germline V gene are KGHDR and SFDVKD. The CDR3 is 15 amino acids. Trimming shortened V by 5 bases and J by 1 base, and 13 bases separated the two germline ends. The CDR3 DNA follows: TGTGCCACCAGTGGTTCCAGCGGACTCCAAGAGACCCAGTACTTC. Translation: CATSGSSGLQETQYF.

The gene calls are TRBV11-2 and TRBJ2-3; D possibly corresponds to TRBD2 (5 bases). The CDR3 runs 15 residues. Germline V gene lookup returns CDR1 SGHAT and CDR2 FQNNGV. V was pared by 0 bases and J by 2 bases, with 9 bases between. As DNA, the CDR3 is TGTGCCAGCAGCTTAGATAGGGAGTTCACAGATACGCAGTATTTT. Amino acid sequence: CASSLDREFTDTQYF.

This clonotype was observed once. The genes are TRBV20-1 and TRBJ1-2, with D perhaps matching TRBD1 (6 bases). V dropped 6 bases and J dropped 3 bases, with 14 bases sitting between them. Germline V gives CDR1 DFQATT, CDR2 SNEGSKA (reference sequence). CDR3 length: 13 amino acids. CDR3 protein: CSAQRGVYYGYTF. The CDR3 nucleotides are TGCAGTGCCCAGAGGGGGGTATACTATGGCTACACCTTC.

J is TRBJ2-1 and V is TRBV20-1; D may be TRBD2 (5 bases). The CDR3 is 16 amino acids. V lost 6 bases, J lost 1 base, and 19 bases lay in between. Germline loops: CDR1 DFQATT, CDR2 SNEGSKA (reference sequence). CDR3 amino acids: CSAAGQGGPSYNEQFF. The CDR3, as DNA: TGCAGTGCCGCCGGTCAAGGCGGGCCGTCCTACAATGAGCAGTTCTTC.

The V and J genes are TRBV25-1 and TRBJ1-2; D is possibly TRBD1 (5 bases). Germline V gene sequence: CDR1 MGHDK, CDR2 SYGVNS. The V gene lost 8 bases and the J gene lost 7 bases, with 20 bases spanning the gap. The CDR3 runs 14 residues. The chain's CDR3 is CASQAGGSPSGYTF. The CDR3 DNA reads TGTGCCAGCCAGGCCGGGGGAAGCCCTAGTGGCTACACCTTC.

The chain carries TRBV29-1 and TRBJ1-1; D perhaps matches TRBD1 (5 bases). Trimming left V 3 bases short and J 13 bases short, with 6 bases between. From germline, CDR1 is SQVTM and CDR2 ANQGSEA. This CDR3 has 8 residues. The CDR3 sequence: CSVERGFF. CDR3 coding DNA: TGCAGCGTTGAGAGGGGTTTCTTT.

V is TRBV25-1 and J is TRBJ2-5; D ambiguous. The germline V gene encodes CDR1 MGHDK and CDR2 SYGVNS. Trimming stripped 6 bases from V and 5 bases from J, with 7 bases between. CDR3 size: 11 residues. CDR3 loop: CASRGWETQYF. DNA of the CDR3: TGTGCCAGCAGAGGGTGGGAGACCCAGTACTTC.

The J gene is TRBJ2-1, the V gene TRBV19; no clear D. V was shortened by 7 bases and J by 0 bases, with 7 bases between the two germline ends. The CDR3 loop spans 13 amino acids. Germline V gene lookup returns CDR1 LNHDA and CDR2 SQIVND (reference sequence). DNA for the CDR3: TGTGCCAGTATGGCTTTCTCCTACAATGAGCAGTTCTTC. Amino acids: CASMAFSYNEQFF.